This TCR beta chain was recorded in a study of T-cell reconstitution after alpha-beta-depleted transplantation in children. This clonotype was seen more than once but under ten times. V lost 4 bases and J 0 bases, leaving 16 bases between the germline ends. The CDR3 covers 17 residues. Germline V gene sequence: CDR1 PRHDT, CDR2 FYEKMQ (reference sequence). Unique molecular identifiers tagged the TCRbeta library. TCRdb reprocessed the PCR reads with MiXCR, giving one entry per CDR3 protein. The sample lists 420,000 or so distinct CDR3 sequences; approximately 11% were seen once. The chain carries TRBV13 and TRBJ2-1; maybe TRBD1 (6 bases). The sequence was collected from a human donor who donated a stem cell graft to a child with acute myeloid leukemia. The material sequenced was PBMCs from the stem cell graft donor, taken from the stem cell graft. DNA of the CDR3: TGTGCCAGCAGCTCCATCGCAGGGGCAAGCTCCTACAATGAGCAGTTCTTC. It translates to CASSSIAGASSYNEQFF.